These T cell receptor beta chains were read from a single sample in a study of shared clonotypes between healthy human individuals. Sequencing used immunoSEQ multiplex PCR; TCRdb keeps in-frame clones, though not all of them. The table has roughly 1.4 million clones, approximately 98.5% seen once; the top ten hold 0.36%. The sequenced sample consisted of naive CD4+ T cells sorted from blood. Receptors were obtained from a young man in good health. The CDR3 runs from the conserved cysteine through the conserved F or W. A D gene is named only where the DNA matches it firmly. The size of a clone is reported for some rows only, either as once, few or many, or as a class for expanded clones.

CASTRYWGAYTEAFF | TGTGCCAGCACTCGTTATTGGGGTGCCTACACTGAAGCTTTCTTT | TRBV6-5 | - | TRBJ1-1 | -
CASSLPRNTEAFF | TGCGCCAGCAGCTTGCCGAGGAACACTGAAGCTTTCTTT | TRBV5-1 | - | TRBJ1-1 | -
CASSPIRAPNYGYTF | TGTGCCAGCAGCCCAATCCGGGCACCAAACTATGGCTACACCTTC | TRBV11-2 | - | TRBJ1-2 | -
CASSLYGRGRGRLQETQYF | TGTGCCAGCAGCTTATATGGGAGGGGGCGCGGACGCTTACAAGAGACCCAGTACTTC | TRBV7-9 | - | TRBJ2-5 | -
CASSPYDKNYEQYF | TGTGCCAGCAGCCCCTACGACAAAAACTACGAGCAGTACTTC | TRBV9 | - | TRBJ2-7 | -
CASSLAGGYNEQFF | TGTGCCAGCAGCTTAGCGGGAGGCTACAATGAGCAGTTCTTC | TRBV11-2 | - | TRBJ2-1 | TRBD2
CASSESNRGLGGYTF | TGCGCCAGCAGTGAGTCAAACAGGGGGCTGGGAGGCTACACCTTC | TRBV10-2 | - | TRBJ1-2 | TRBD1
CASSGRTSGILNTQYF | TGCGCCAGCAGTGGACGGACTAGCGGCATATTGAATACGCAGTATTTT | TRBV10-1 | - | TRBJ2-3 | TRBD2
CASSLPTGAAQPQHF | TGTGCCAGCAGTTTACCCACAGGGGCGGCTCAGCCCCAGCATTTT | TRBV28 | - | TRBJ1-5 | TRBD1
CASSPRPGTSGRLSYEQYF | TGCGCCAGCAGCCCCAGACCCGGGACTAGCGGGAGGCTCTCCTACGAGCAGTACTTC | TRBV5-1 | - | TRBJ2-7 | TRBD2
CASSSGALGDTQYF | TGCGCCAGCAGCTCCGGGGCCCTGGGGGATACGCAGTATTTT | TRBV5-1 | - | TRBJ2-3 | -
CASSAWVGNQPQHF | TGTGCCAGCTCGGCATGGGTTGGCAATCAGCCCCAGCATTTT | TRBV28 | once | TRBJ1-5 | -
CASSRVYNEQFF | TGTGCCAGTAGTAGGGTATACAATGAGCAGTTCTTC | TRBV19 | - | TRBJ2-1 | -
CASSSWAGGPSYNEQFF | TGTGCCAGCAGTTCTTGGGCGGGAGGGCCCTCCTACAATGAGCAGTTCTTC | TRBV27 | - | TRBJ2-1 | TRBD2
CASSLRDVGTKTQYF | TGCGCCAGCAGCCTCAGGGACGTAGGGACAAAGACCCAGTACTTC | TRBV5-1 | - | TRBJ2-5 | -
CASSESTRGTPTDTQYF | TGCGCCAGCAGTGAGTCGACTCGGGGGACTCCCACAGATACGCAGTATTTT | TRBV10-2 | - | TRBJ2-3 | -
CASSLTQGTRQPQHF | TGTGCCAGCAGCCTGACACAGGGGACGAGGCAGCCCCAGCATTTT | TRBV5-4 | - | TRBJ1-5 | TRBD1
CASSPKGNKGQFF | TGTGCCAGCTCACCAAAGGGAAATAAAGGGCAGTTCTTC | TRBV18 | - | TRBJ2-1 | -
CATSRPPLARADTQYF | TGTGCCACCAGCAGACCCCCACTAGCGAGGGCAGATACGCAGTATTTT | TRBV15 | - | TRBJ2-3 | TRBD2
CASSSHQGLAGKMGEQYF | TGTGCCAGCAGTTCCCATCAAGGACTAGCGGGCAAGATGGGCGAGCAGTACTTC | TRBV28 | - | TRBJ2-7 | TRBD2
CASIPSTGGYNEQFF | TGTGCCAGCATTCCATCAACAGGAGGGTACAATGAGCAGTTCTTC | TRBV7-9 | - | TRBJ2-1 | -
CASSFTGHTEAFF | TGTGCCAGCAGCTTCACAGGGCACACTGAAGCTTTCTTT | TRBV11-2 | - | TRBJ1-1 | -
CASSFPGKGYTF | TGTGCCAGCAGCTTTCCAGGGAAAGGCTACACCTTC | TRBV13 | - | TRBJ1-2 | -
CASSPPSRRTGANVLTF | TGTGCCAGCTCACCTCCTTCACGACGTACTGGGGCCAACGTCCTGACTTTC | TRBV18 | - | TRBJ2-6 | -
CASRTGGWNEQFF | TGTGCCTCACGGACAGGGGGCTGGAATGAGCAGTTCTTC | TRBV2 | - | TRBJ2-1 | TRBD1
CASSEGRSGGDEQFF | TGTGCCAGCAGTGAAGGACGGAGCGGGGGCGATGAGCAGTTCTTC | TRBV2 | - | TRBJ2-1 | TRBD2
CASSLVVVETQYF | TGCGCCAGCAGCTTGGTTGTCGTGGAGACCCAGTACTTC | TRBV5-1 | - | TRBJ2-5 | -
CASRSYQAQHF | TGTGCCAGCAGGAGTTATCAGGCCCAGCATTTT | TRBV6-5 | once | TRBJ1-5 | -
CAISRDGSYEQYF | TGTGCCATCAGCCGGGACGGATCCTACGAGCAGTACTTC | TRBV10-3 | - | TRBJ2-7 | -
CATNSGRANTGELFF | TGTGCCACGAATAGCGGGAGAGCGAACACCGGGGAGCTGTTTTTT | TRBV6-6 | - | TRBJ2-2 | TRBD2
CASSLEAGYTF | TGTGCCAGCAGTTTGGAAGCTGGCTACACCTTC | TRBV28 | - | TRBJ1-2 | -
CASSFLGVGAGELFF | TGTGCCAGCAGCTTTCTCGGGGTTGGGGCCGGGGAGCTGTTTTTT | TRBV13 | - | TRBJ2-2 | -
CASSESRQNTEAFF | TGCGCCAGCAGTGAGTCGAGACAGAACACTGAAGCTTTCTTT | TRBV10-2 | - | TRBJ1-1 | -
CSVEGFGVSTGDGYTF | TGCAGCGTTGAAGGGTTTGGCGTCTCGACAGGGGATGGCTACACCTTC | TRBV29-1 | - | TRBJ1-2 | TRBD1
CASSEATSGVGTDTQYF | TGCGCCAGCAGTGAGGCGACTAGCGGAGTCGGCACAGATACGCAGTATTTT | TRBV10-2 | - | TRBJ2-3 | TRBD2
CASSLLTGGLHYEQYF | TGTGCCAGCAGTTTATTGACAGGGGGCCTCCACTACGAGCAGTACTTC | TRBV28 | - | TRBJ2-7 | TRBD1
CASSLGSAGTGNRWEQYF | TGTGCCAGCAGCTTAGGGTCCGCCGGGACAGGGAATCGGTGGGAGCAGTACTTC | TRBV7-6 | - | TRBJ2-7 | TRBD1
CASSLGTANTEAFF | TGTGCCAGCAGCCTCGGGACAGCGAACACTGAAGCTTTCTTT | TRBV7-6 | - | TRBJ1-1 | TRBD1
CASSRSGTDTQYF | TGCGCCAGCAGCCGGTCGGGTACAGATACGCAGTATTTT | TRBV5-1 | once | TRBJ2-3 | -
CAISGGRGLYGYTF | TGTGCCATCAGTGGGGGCAGGGGGCTTTATGGCTACACCTTC | TRBV10-3 | - | TRBJ1-2 | TRBD1
CASSLRAGLNTEAFF | TGTGCCAGCAGCTTAAGGGCGGGGTTGAACACTGAAGCTTTCTTT | TRBV7-2 | - | TRBJ1-1 | -
CASSPTGTGTEAFF | TGTGCCAGCAGTCCCACCGGGACCGGCACTGAAGCTTTCTTT | TRBV6-4 | - | TRBJ1-1 | -
CASSPRAGLNTGELFF | TGTGCCAGCAGCCCCCGGGCAGGCTTGAACACCGGGGAGCTGTTTTTT | TRBV7-7 | - | TRBJ2-2 | -
CASSLKAGSYEQYF | TGTGCCAGCAGCTTAAAGGCAGGTTCCTACGAGCAGTACTTC | TRBV7-3 | - | TRBJ2-7 | -
CASSSRRGPKIGQFF | TGTGCCAGCAGCTCTAGGAGAGGGCCCAAGATAGGGCAGTTCTTC | TRBV6-5 | - | TRBJ2-1 | -
CASSPQTSGIGYEQYF | TGTGCCAGCTCACCACAGACTAGCGGGATCGGGTACGAGCAGTACTTC | TRBV18 | - | TRBJ2-7 | TRBD2
CSVEDLEGGMGYTEAFF | TGCAGCGTTGAAGATCTGGAGGGTGGCATGGGGTACACTGAAGCTTTCTTT | TRBV29-1 | - | TRBJ1-1 | -
CASSLTSGSNEQFF | TGTGCCAGCAGCTTGACTAGCGGGAGTAATGAGCAGTTCTTC | TRBV7-2 | once | TRBJ2-1 | TRBD2
CASSPPGRGNYGYTF | TGTGCCAGCTCACCACCGGGCAGGGGAAACTATGGCTACACCTTC | TRBV18 | - | TRBJ1-2 | -
CASSSLKASGRVINEQFF | TGTGCCAGCAGCTCCCTCAAGGCTAGCGGGAGGGTGATCAATGAGCAGTTCTTC | TRBV7-2 | - | TRBJ2-1 | TRBD2
CASSTPLEGATDTQYF | TGCGCCAGCAGCACCCCACTAGAGGGGGCGACAGATACGCAGTATTTT | TRBV5-1 | - | TRBJ2-3 | TRBD1
CASSAVLFRRETQYF | TGCGCCAGCAGCGCAGTATTGTTTCGTCGAGAGACCCAGTACTTC | TRBV5-1 | - | TRBJ2-5 | -
CASSATGPGASYNEQFF | TGTGCCAGCAGCGCGACAGGGCCGGGAGCGTCCTACAATGAGCAGTTCTTC | TRBV2 | - | TRBJ2-1 | -
CASSYSSAGGGNTIYF | TGTGCCAGCAGTTACTCATCAGCAGGAGGCGGAAACACCATATATTTT | TRBV6-6 | - | TRBJ1-3 | -
CASSARIAGVDDTQYF | TGTGCCAGCAGCGCCCGAATAGCGGGAGTAGACGATACGCAGTATTTT | TRBV11-2 | - | TRBJ2-3 | TRBD2
CASSVRDTQHSYEQYF | TGTGCCAGCAGTGTCAGGGACACCCAACACTCCTACGAGCAGTACTTC | TRBV2 | - | TRBJ2-7 | -
CASIQSGSSYEQYF | TGTGCCAGCATCCAGAGTGGCAGCTCCTACGAGCAGTACTTC | TRBV5-4 | - | TRBJ2-7 | -
CASSAEEYWGDGYTF | TGTGCCAGCAGCGCGGAGGAGTATTGGGGAGATGGCTACACCTTC | TRBV9 | - | TRBJ1-2 | -
CASSLELGQGGYEQYF | TGTGCCAGCAGCTTAGAATTGGGGCAGGGCGGCTACGAGCAGTACTTC | TRBV7-9 | - | TRBJ2-7 | -
CATSEEKLAGGPHTQYF | TGTGCCACCTCCGAGGAAAAACTAGCGGGAGGGCCGCATACGCAGTATTTT | TRBV10-3 | - | TRBJ2-3 | TRBD2